This TCR beta chain was captured in a study of PD-L1 blockade in urothelial cancer. Study summary: Beginning at some point between 2013 and 2014, patients received atezolizumab, given as 1,200 mg intravenously every 3 weeks. General study points: At 3 weeks on treatment, tumor-associated clones expanded more with durable benefit. Better survival was predicted when blood TCR clonality before treatment fell below the median.

On this clone itself: Its target is not known.

Clones were sequenced by immunoSEQ multiplex PCR, and TCRdb holds only the in-frame ones, with some missing. The sample holds some 25,000 clones, around nine tenths seen once. The J segment lost 3 bases and the V segment lost 9 bases, leaving 9 bases of the junction unmatched. Germline values: CDR1 SNHLY, CDR2 FYNNEI. This CDR3 has 17 amino acids. The TCR comes from a man aged 60 to 75 with urothelial cancer. The V gene is TRBV2, the J gene TRBJ2-2; 14 bases align to TRBD2. The material was PBMCs, obtained around atezolizumab (anti-PD-L1) treatment. The CDR3 loop reads CASRTSGRPGDTGELFF. The CDR3 region has the DNA TGTGCCAGTCGGACTAGCGGGAGGCCAGGGGACACCGGGGAGCTGTTTTTT.